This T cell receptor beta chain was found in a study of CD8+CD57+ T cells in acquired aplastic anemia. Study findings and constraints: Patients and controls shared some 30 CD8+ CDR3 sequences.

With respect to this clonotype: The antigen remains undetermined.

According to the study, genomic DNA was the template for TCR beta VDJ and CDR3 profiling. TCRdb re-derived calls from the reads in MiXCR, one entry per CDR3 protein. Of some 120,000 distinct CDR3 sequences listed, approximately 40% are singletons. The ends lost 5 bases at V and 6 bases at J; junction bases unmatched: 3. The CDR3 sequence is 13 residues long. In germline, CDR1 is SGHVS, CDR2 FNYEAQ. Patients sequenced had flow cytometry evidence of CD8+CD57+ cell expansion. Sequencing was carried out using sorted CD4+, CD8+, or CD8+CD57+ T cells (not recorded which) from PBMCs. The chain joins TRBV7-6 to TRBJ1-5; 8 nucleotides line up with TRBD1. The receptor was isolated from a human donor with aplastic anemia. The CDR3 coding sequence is TGTGCCAGCAGCCCGACAGGGGTTCAGCCCCAGCATTTT. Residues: CASSPTGVQPQHF.